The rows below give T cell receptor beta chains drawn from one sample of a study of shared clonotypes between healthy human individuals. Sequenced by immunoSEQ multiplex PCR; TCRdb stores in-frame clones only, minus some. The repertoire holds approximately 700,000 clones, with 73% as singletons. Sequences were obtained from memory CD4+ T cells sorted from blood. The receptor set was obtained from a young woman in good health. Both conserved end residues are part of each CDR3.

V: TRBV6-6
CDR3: CASTDRDRANEKLFF

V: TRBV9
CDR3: CASSLGVEQFF

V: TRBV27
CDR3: CASSPLLVGRNEQFF

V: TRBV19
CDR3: CASSSGSGLNEQFF

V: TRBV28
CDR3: CASSTDSGNTIYF

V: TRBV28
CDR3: CASRPPRFNEKLFF

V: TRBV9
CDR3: CASSVEGTDTQYF

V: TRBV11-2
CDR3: CASSLDQGPNSPLHF

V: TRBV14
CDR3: CASSQDRLELGETQYF

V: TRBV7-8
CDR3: CATSFRVGQPQHF

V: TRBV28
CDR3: CASSPGQGNYGYTF

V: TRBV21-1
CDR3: CASSRRQGHYGYTF

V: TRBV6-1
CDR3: CASSLAGGDTGELFF

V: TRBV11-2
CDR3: CASSLAGDTQYF

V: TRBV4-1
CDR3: CASSRSGSNSNEQFF

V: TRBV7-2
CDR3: CASSPQASGQETQYF

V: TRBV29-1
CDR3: CSAARRLAGPEQFF

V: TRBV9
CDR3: CASSKDPGLVYSTGELFF